The rows below give T cell receptor beta chains drawn from one sample of a study of cytomegalovirus exposure and HLA in healthy donors. Data came from immunoSEQ multiplex PCR; TCRdb stores just in-frame clones and leaves some out. The sample gives about 180,000 clones, approximately 88% of which show up once; 0.95% to 1.5% is in the top ten. What was sequenced was PBMCs. These receptors were taken from a boy younger than 10 in good health and CMV-seronegative. The CDR3 runs from the conserved cysteine through the conserved F or W. A D gene is named only where the DNA matches it firmly. Clone size is given for some rows only: seen once, a few or many times, or a class if the clone is expanded.

J | D | size | length | V | CDR3 | DNA
TRBJ2-1 | TRBD2 | once | 17 | TRBV29-1 | CSVEASGVRSSYNEQFF | TGCAGCGTTGAAGCTAGCGGGGTCCGTAGCTCCTACAATGAGCAGTTCTTC
TRBJ1-2 | NA | NA | 13 | TRBV27 | CASSPDGGGGYTF | TGTGCCAGCAGTCCCGACGGGGGTGGTGGCTACACCTTC
TRBJ1-1 | NA | NA | 14 | TRBV11-2 | CASSLGGFLTEAFF | TGTGCCAGCAGCTTAGGAGGGTTTCTCACTGAAGCTTTCTTT
TRBJ2-3 | TRBD2 | NA | 16 | TRBV25-1 | CASSERAGASTDTQYF | TGTGCCAGCAGTGAAAGGGCGGGAGCTAGCACAGATACGCAGTATTTT
TRBJ2-1 | NA | NA | 15 | TRBV9 | CASSVGGGAGNEQFF | TGTGCCAGCAGCGTAGGCGGGGGCGCTGGGAATGAGCAGTTCTTC
TRBJ2-5 | TRBD1 | NA | 15 | TRBV7-8 | CASTKKGQVQETQYF | TGTGCCAGCACCAAGAAGGGACAGGTCCAAGAGACCCAGTACTTC
TRBJ1-2 | TRBD1 | NA | 12 | TRBV7-9 | CASSTGQGSYTF | TGTGCCAGCAGCACCGGACAGGGGTCTTACACCTTC
TRBJ1-5 | TRBD1 | NA | 15 | TRBV19 | CASSPRDRVRQPQHF | TGTGCCAGTAGTCCGCGAGACAGGGTGCGGCAGCCCCAGCATTTT
TRBJ2-1 | NA | NA | 15 | TRBV7-5 | CARSAGTGRSNEQFF | TGTGCCAGAAGCGCCGGGACAGGGAGAAGTAATGAGCAGTTCTTC
TRBJ2-3 | NA | NA | 17 | TRBV7-2 | CASSLVPIPRGTDTQYF | TGTGCCAGCAGCTTAGTCCCCATTCCCCGGGGTACAGATACGCAGTATTTT
TRBJ2-7 | NA | NA | 15 | TRBV10-3 | CAISGQDSGTYEQYF | TGTGCCATCAGTGGGCAGGACAGTGGAACCTACGAGCAGTACTTC
TRBJ1-2 | NA | NA | 14 | TRBV15 | CATSRGEGNYGYTF | TGTGCCACCAGCCGAGGGGAGGGGAACTATGGCTACACCTTC
TRBJ1-5 | NA | NA | 13 | TRBV28 | CASSLWGDQPQHF | TGTGCCAGCAGTCTGTGGGGGGATCAGCCCCAGCATTTT
TRBJ2-2 | TRBD2 | NA | 19 | TRBV27 | CASFPVGLAGGPDTGELFF | TGTGCCAGCTTCCCGGTTGGACTAGCGGGAGGGCCGGACACCGGGGAGCTGTTTTTT
TRBJ1-1 | NA | NA | 15 | TRBV19 | CASSIISGGGTEAFF | TGTGCCAGTAGTATAATTAGCGGGGGCGGCACTGAAGCTTTCTTT
TRBJ1-1 | TRBD1 | NA | 17 | TRBV5-6 | CASSFYRDRGLFTEAFF | TGTGCCAGCAGCTTTTACCGGGACAGGGGGCTATTCACTGAAGCTTTCTTT
TRBJ2-1 | TRBD2 | NA | 16 | TRBV5-1 | CASSLPRTSGSHEQFF | TGCGCCAGCAGCTTGCCTAGGACTAGCGGGAGCCATGAGCAGTTCTTC
TRBJ1-5 | NA | NA | 16 | TRBV2 | CASSEGHLTTPGPQHF | TGTGCCAGCAGTGAGGGACATCTAACAACCCCTGGGCCCCAGCATTTT